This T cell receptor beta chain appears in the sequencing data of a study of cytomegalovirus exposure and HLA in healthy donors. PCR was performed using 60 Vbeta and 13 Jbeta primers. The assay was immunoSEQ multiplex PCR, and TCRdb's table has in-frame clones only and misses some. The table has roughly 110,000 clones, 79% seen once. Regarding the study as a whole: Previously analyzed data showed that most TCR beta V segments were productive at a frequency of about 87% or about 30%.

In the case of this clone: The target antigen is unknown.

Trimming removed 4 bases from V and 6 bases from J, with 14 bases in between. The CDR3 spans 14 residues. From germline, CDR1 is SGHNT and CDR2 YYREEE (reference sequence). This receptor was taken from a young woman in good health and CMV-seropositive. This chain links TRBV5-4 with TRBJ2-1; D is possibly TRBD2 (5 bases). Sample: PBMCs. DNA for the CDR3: TGTGCCAGCAGCCCCGGATTTCGGGGCAATGAGCAGTTCTTC. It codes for CASSPGFRGNEQFF. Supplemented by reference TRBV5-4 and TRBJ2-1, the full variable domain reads ETGVTQSPTHLIKTRGQQVTLRCSSQSGHNTVSWYQQALGQGPQFIFQYYREEENGRGNFPPRFSGLQFPNYSSELNVNALELDDSALYLCASSPGFRGNEQFFGPGTRLTVL.